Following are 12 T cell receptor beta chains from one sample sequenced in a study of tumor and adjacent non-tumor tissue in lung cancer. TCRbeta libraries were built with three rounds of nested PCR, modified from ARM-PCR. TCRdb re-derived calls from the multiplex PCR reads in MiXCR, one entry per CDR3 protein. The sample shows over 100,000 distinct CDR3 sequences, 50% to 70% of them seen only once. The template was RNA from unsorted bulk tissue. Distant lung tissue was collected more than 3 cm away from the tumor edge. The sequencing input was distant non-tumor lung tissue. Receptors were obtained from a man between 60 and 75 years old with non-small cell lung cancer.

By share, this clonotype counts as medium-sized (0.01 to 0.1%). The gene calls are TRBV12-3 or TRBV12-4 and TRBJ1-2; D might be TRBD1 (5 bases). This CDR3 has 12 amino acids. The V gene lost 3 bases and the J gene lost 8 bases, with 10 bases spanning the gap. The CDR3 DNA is TGTGCCAGCAGTTTCGGGGGGAGCGGCTACACCTTC. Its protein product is CASSFGGSGYTF.

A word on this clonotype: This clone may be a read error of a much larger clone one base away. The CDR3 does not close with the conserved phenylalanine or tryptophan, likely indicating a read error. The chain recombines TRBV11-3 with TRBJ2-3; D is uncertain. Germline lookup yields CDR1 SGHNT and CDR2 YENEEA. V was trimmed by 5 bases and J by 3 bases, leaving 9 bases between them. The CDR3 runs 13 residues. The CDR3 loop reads CASSPPETDTQYL. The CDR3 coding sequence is TGTGCCAGCAGCCCCCCGGAGACAGATACGCAGTATTTG.

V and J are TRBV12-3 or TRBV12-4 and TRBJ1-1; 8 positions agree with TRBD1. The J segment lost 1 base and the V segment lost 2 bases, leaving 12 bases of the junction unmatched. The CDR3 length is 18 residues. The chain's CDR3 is CASSLRTGTGVQNTEAFF. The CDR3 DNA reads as TGTGCCAGCAGTTTACGTACCGGGACAGGAGTCCAGAACACTGAAGCTTTCTTT.

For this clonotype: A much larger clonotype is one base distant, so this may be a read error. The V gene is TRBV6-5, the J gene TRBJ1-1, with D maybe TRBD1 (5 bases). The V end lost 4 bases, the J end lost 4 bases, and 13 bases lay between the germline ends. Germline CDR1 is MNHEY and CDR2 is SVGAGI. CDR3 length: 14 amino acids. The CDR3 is CASSSRTRGTEAFF. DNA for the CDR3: TGTGCCAGCAGTTCCAGGACACGGGGCACTGAAGCTTTCTTT.

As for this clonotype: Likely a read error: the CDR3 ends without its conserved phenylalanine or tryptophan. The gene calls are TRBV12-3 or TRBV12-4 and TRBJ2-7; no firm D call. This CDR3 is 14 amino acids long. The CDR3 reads CACSLGTGSYDQYL. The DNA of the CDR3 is TGTGCCTGCAGTTTAGGAACGGGCTCCTACGACCAGTACCTC.

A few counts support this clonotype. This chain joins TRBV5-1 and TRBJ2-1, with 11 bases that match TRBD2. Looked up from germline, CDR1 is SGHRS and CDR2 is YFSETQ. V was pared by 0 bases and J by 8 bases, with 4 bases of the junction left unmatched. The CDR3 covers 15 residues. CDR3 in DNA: TGCGCCAGCAGCTTGGATAGCGGGAGGGTCGATGAGCAGTTCTTC. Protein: CASSLDSGRVDEQFF.

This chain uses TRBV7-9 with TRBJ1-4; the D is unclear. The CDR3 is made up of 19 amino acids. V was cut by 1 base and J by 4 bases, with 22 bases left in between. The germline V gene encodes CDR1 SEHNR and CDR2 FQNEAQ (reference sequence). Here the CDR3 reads CASSLGFGGSPADNEKLFF. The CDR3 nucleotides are TGTGCCAGCAGCTTAGGATTCGGAGGATCCCCGGCCGATAATGAAAAACTGTTTTTT.

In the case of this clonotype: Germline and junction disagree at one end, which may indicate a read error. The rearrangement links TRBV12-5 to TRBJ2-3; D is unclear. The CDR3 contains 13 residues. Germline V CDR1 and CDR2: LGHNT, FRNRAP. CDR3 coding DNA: TGTGCTAGCGGGTGGGGAAACACAGATACGCATTATTTT. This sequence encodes CASGWGNTDTHYF.

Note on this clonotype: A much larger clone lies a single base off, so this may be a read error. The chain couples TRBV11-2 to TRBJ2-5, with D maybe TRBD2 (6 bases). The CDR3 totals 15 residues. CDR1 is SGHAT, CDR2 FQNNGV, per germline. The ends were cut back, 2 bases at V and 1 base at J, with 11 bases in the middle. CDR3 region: CASSLLRTTQETQYF. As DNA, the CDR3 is TGTGCCAGCAGCTTACTCCGGACTACCCAAGAGACCCAGTACTTC.

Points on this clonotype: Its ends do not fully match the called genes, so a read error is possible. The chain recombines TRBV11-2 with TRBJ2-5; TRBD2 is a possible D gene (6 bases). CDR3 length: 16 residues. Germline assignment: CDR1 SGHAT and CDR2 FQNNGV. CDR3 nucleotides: TGTGCCAGCAGCTTAGTGGCTAGCGTGAGTAGTGAGACACAGTACTTC. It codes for CASSLVASVSSETQYF.

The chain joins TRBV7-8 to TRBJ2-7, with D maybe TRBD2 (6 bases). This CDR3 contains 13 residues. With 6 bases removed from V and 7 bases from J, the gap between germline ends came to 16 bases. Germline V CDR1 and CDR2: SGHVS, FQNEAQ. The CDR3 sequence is CASRGREGYEQYF. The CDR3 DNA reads TGTGCCAGCAGAGGGCGGGAAGGCTATGAGCAGTACTTC. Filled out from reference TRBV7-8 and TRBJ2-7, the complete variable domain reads GAGVSQSPRYKVAKRGQDVALRCDPISGHVSLFWYQQALGQGPEFLTYFQNEAQLDKSGLPSDRFFAERPEGSVSTLKIQRTQQEDSAVYLCASRGREGYEQYFGPGTRLTVT.

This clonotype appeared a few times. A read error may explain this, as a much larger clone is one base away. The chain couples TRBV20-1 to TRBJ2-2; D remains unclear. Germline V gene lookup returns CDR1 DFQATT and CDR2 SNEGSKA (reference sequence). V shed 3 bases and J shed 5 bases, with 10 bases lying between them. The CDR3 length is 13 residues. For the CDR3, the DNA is TGCAGTGCTAGTGTGAGGCGGACCGGGGAGCTGTTTTTT. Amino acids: CSASVRRTGELFF.